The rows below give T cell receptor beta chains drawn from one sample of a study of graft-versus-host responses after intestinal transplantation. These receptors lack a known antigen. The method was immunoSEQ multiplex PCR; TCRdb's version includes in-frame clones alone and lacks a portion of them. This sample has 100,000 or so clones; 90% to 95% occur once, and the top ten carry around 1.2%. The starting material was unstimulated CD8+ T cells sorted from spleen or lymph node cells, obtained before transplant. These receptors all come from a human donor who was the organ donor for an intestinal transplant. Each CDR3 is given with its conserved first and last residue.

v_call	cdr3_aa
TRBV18	CASSPGLADLYEQYF
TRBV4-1	CASSQLLGATEAFF
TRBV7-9	CASSPGVGEQFF
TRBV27	CASSKVRRAYEQYF
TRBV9	CASSAGPGGPETQYF
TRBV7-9	CASSFRGDTDTQYF
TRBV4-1	CASSQDGGSNQPQHF
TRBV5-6	CASSLSPRAGEYGYTF
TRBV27	CASSWGQGAYEQYF
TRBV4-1	CASSQGTGGSTEAFF
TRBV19	CASSAASGGEQYF
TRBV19	CASTHGTRNTEAFF
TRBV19	CASSIWFRAIEQYF
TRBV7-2	CASSSTPLRETQYF
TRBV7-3	CASSLLGLAGDTFF
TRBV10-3	CAITGAGDTGELFF
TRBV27	CASSLLGLAGGPTANEQFF
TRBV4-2	CASSQVGPAEVKISGANVLTF
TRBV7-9	CASSHRASGGREQYF
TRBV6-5	CASSYRTSLAGELFF
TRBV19	CASSISPDSYEQYF
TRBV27	CASTLRLAGGFHEQFF
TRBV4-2	CASSQPGQGGEKLFF
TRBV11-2	CASSPAGTPNEQFF
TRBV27	CASSRDLTSVYNEQFF
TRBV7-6	CASSLLSGNNEQFF
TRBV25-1	CASSDYYGYTF
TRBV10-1	CASISRVLAGPIETQYF
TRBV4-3	CASSQDASLAGGEQYF
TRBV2	CASSLADGSQYSYNSPLHF
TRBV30	CAWSVGTLNSPLHF
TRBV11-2	CASSLDSAGRYGYTF
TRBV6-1	CASSEMGLAATQYF
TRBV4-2	CASSQEGMGSYEQYF
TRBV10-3	CATSLREYETQYF
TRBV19	CASSIAGNGNQPQHF
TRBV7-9	CASSPPGAGEGYTF
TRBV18	CASSPFGDSHPQETQYF
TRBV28	CASTKRLSPPYEQYF
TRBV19	CASSILAGVGNEQFF
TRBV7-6	CASSLAATYNEQFF
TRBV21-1	CASSISGGEETQYF
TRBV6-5	CASSQDQGEWNEQFF
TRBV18	CASSPGSGSYEQYF
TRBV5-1	CASSLGLAVSYNEQFF
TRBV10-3	CAVLGGKSYEQYF
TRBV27	CASSLSYTYEQYF
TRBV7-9	CASSLLMGLAKNIQYF
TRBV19	CASSIEGLYSYNEQFF
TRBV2	CASRMTGGSEAFF
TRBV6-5	CASSYSGSSYNEQFF